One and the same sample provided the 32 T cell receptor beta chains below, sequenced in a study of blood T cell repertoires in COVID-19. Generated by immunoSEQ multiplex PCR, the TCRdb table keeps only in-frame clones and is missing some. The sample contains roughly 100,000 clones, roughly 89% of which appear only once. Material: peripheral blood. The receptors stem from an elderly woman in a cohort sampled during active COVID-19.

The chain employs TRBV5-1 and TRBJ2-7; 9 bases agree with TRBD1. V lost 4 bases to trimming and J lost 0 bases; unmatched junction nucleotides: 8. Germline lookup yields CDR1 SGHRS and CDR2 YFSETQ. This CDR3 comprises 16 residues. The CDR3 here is CASSRGDRVDSYEQYF. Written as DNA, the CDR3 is TGCGCCAGCAGCCGTGGGGACAGGGTGGACTCCTACGAGCAGTACTTC.

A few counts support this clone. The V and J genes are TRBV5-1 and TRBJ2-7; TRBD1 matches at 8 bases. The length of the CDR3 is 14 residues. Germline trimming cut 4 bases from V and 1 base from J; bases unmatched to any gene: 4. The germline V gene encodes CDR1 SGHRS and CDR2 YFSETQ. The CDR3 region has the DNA TGCGCCAGCAGCCACGGACAGGGATCCTACGAGCAGTACTTC. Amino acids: CASSHGQGSYEQYF. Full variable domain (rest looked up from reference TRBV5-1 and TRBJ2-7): KAGVTQTPRYLIKTRGQQVTLSCSPISGHRSVSWYQQTPGQGLQFLFEYFSETQRNKGNFPGRFSGRQFSNSRSEMNVSTLELGDSALYLCASSHGQGSYEQYFGPGTRLTVT.

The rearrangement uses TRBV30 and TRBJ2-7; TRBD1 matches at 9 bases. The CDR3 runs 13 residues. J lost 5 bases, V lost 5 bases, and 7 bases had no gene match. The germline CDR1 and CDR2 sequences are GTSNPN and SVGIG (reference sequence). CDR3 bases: TGTGCCTGGTCCGGGACAGGGAATAACGAGCAGTACTTC. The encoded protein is CAWSGTGNNEQYF.

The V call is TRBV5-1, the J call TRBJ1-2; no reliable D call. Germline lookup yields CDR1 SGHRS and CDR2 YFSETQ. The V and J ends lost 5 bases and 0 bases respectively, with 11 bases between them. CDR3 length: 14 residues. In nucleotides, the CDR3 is TGCGCCAGCAGGTCCGACCTAGCTAACTATGGCTACACCTTC. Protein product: CASRSDLANYGYTF.

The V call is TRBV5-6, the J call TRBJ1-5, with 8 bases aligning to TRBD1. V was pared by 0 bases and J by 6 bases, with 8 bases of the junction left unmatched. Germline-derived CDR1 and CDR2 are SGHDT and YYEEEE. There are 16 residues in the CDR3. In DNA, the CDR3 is TGTGCCAGCAGCTTGGGGGTGGGCAGGGGGCTTCAGCCCCAGCATTTT. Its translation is CASSLGVGRGLQPQHF.

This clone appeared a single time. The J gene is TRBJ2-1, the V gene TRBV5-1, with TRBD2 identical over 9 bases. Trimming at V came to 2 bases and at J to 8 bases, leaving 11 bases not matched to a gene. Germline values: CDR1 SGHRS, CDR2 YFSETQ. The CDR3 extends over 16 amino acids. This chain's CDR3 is CASSFSGTSSWDEQFF. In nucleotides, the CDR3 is TGCGCCAGCAGCTTTTCCGGGACTAGCAGTTGGGATGAGCAGTTCTTC. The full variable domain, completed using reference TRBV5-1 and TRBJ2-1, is KAGVTQTPRYLIKTRGQQVTLSCSPISGHRSVSWYQQTPGQGLQFLFEYFSETQRNKGNFPGRFSGRQFSNSRSEMNVSTLELGDSALYLCASSFSGTSSWDEQFFGPGTRLTVL.

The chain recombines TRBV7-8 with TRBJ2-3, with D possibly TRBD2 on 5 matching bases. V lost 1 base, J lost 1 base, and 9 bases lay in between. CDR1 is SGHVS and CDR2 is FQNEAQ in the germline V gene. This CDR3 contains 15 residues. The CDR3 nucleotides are TGTGCCAGCAGCTTAGGAGGGCTGCGCACAGATACGCAGTATTTT. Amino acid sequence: CASSLGGLRTDTQYF. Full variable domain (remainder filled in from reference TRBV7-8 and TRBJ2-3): GAGVSQSPRYKVAKRGQDVALRCDPISGHVSLFWYQQALGQGPEFLTYFQNEAQLDKSGLPSDRFFAERPEGSVSTLKIQRTQQEDSAVYLCASSLGGLRTDTQYFGPGTRLTVL.

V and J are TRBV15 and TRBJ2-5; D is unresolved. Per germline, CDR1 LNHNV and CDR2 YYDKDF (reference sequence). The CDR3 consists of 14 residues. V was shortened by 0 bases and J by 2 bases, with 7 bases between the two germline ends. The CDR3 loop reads CATSREPVQETQYF. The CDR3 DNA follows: TGTGCCACCAGCAGAGAACCGGTTCAAGAGACCCAGTACTTC. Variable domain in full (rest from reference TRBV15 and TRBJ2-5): DAMVIQNPRYQVTQFGKPVTLSCSQTLNHNVMYWYQQKSSQAPKLLFHYYDKDFNNEADTPDNFQSRRPNTSFCFLDIRSPGLGDTAMYLCATSREPVQETQYFGPGTRLLVL.

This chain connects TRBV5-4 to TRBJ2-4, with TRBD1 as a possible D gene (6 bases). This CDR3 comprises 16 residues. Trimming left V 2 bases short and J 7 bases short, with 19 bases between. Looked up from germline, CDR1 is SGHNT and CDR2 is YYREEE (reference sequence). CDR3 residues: CASSLFGQIEGNIQYF. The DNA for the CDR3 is TGTGCCAGCAGCTTATTCGGACAGATAGAGGGGAACATTCAGTACTTC.

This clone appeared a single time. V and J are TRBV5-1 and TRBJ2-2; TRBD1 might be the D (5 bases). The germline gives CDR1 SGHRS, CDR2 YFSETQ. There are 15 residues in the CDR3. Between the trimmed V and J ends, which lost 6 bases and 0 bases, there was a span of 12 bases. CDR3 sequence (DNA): TGCGCCAGCACTATCTTACAGGCGAACACCGGGGAGCTGTTTTTT. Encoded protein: CASTILQANTGELFF.

CDR3 bases: TGTGCCAGTAAAGTAAGTAGCGGCACAGATACGCAGTATTTT. Translating it yields CASKVSSGTDTQYF. The chain recombines TRBV19 with TRBJ2-3, with D perhaps matching TRBD2 (5 bases). V lost 7 bases, J lost 1 base, and 12 bases lay in between. CDR1 is LNHDA and CDR2 is SQIVND in the germline V gene (reference sequence). CDR3 length: 14 amino acids.

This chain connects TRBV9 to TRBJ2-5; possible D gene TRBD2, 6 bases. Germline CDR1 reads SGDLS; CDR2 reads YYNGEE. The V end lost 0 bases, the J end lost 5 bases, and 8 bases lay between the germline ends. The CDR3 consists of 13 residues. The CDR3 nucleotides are TGTGCCAGCAGCGTAGCTGGGGGGGAGACCCAGTACTTC. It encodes CASSVAGGETQYF.

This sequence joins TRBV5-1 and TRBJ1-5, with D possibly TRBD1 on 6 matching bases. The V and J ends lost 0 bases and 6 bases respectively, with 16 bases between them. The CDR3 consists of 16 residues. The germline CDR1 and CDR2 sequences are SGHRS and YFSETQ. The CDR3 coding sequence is TGCGCCAGCAGCTTGGAGGGGGGGCAAGGAGGTCAGCCCCAGCATTTT. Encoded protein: CASSLEGGQGGQPQHF.

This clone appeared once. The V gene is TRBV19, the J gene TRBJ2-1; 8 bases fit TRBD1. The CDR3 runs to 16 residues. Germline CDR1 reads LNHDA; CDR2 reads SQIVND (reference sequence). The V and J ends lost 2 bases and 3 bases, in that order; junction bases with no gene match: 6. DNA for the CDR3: TGTGCCAGTAGTATACAGGGGGCTGGTCGCTACAATGAGCAGTTCTTC. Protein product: CASSIQGAGRYNEQFF.

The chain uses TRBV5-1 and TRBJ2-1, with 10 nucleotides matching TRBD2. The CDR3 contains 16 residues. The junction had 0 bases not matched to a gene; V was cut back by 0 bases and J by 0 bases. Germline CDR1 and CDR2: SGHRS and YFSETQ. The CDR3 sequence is CASSLVAGGSYNEQFF. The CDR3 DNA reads TGCGCCAGCAGCTTGGTAGCGGGGGGCTCCTACAATGAGCAGTTCTTC.

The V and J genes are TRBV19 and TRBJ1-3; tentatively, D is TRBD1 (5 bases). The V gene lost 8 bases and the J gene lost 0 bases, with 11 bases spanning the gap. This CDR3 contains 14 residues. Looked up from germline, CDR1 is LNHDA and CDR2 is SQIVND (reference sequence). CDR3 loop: CASCRQISGNTIYF. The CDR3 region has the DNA TGTGCCAGTTGTAGACAGATCTCTGGAAACACCATATATTTT.

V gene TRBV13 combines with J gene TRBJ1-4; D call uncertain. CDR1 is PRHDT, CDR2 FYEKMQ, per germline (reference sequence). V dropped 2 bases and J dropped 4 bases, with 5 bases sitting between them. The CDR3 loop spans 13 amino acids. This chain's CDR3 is CASSLSGNEKLFF. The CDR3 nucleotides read TGTGCCAGCAGCTTAAGCGGTAATGAAAAACTGTTTTTT.

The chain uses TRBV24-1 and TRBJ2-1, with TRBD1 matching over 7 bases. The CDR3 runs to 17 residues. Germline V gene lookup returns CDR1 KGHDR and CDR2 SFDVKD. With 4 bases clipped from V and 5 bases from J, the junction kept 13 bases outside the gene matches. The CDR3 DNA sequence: TGTGCCACCAGTGACCGCCTACAGGGGCTAGGAAACAATGAGCAGTTCTTC. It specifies CATSDRLQGLGNNEQFF.

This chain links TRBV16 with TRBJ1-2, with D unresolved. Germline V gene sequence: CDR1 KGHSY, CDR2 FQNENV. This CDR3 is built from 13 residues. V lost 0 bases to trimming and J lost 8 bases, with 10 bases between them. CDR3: CASSQSRDWGYTF. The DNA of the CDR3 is TGTGCCAGCAGCCAATCTAGAGATTGGGGCTACACCTTC.

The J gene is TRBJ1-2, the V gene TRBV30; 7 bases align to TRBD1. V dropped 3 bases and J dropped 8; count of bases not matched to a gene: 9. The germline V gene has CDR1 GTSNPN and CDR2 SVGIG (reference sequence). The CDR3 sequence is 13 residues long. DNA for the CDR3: TGTGCCTGGAGGTTCCGGGACAGAGGGGGCTACACCTTC. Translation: CAWRFRDRGGYTF. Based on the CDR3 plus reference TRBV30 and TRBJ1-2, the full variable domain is SQTIHQWPATLVQPVGSPLSLECTVEGTSNPNLYWYRQAAGRGLQLLFYSVGIGQISSEVPQNLSASRPQDRQFILSSKKLLLSDSGFYLCAWRFRDRGGYTFGSGTRLTVV.

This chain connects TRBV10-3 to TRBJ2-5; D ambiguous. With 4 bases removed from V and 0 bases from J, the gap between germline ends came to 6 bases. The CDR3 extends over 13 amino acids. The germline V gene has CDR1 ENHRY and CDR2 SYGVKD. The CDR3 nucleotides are TGTGCCATCAGTGCCGAGTACCAAGAGACCCAGTACTTC. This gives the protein CAISAEYQETQYF.

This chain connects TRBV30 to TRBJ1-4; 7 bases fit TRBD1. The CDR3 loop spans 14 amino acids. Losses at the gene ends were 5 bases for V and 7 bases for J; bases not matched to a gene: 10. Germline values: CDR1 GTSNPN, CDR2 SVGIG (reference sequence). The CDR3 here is CAWALGTDGEKLFF. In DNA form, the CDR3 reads TGTGCCTGGGCCCTTGGGACAGACGGTGAAAAACTGTTTTTT.

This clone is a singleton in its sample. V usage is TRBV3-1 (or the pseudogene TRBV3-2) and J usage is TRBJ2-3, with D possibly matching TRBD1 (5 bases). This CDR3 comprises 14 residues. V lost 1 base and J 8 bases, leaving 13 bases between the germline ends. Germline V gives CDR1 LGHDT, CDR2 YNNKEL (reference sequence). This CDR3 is CASSQVTVKGTQYF. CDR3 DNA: TGTGCCAGCAGCCAAGTGACAGTCAAGGGTACGCAGTATTTT.

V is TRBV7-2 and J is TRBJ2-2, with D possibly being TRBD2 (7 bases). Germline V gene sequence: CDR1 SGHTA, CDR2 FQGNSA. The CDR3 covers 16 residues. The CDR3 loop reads CAQKGGGHTGTGELFF. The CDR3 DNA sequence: TGTGCGCAAAAGGGAGGGGGACACACCGGAACCGGGGAGCTGTTTTTT.

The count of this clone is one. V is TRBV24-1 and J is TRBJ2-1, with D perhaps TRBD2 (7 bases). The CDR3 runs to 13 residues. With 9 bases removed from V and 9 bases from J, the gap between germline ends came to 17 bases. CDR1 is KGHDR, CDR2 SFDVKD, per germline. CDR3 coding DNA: TGTGCCACCGCAAGGGCGGGGGACACTGAGCAGTTCTTC. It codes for CATARAGDTEQFF.

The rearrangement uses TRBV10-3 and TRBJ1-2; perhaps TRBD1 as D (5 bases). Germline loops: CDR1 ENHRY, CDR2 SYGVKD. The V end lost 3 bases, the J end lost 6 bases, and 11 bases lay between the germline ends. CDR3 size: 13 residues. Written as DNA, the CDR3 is TGTGCCATCAGTGATCGGCAGGGTCATGGCTACACCTTC. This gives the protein CAISDRQGHGYTF.

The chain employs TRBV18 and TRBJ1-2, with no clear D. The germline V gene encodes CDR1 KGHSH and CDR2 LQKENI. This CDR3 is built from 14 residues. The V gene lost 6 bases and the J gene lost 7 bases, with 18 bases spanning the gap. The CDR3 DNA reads TGTGCCAGCTCCCCTGGTTCGGGATCGCCTGGCTACACCTTC. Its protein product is CASSPGSGSPGYTF.

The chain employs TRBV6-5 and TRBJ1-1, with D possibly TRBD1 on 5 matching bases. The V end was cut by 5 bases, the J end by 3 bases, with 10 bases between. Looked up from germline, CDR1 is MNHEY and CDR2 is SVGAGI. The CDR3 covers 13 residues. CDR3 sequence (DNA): TGTGCCAGCAGTCAACAGGTGGACACTGAAGCTTTCTTT. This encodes CASSQQVDTEAFF.

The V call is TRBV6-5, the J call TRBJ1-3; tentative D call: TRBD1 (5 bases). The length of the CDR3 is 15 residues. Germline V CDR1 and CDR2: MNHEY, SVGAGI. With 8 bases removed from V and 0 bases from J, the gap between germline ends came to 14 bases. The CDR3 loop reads CASRVGQNSGNTIYF. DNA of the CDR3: TGTGCCAGCCGGGTGGGGCAGAACTCTGGAAACACCATATATTTT.

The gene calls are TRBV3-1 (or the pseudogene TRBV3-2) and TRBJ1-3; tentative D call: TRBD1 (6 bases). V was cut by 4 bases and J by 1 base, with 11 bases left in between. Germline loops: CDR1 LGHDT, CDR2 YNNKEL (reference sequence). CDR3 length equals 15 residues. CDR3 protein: CASSPRQVSGNTIYF. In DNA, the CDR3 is TGTGCCAGCAGCCCACGACAGGTTTCTGGAAACACCATATATTTT.

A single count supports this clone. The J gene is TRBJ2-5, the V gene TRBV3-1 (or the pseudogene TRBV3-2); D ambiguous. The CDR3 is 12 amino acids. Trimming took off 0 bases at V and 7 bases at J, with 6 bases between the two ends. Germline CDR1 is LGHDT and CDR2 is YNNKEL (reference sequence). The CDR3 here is CASSQDAVTQYF. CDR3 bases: TGTGCCAGCAGCCAAGATGCGGTGACCCAGTACTTC.

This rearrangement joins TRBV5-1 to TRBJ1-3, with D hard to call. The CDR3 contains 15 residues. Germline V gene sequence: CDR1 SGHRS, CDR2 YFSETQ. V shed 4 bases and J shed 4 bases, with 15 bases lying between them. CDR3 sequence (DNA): TGCGCCAGCAGCCTACAAGGAGGGAGAGGAAACACCATATATTTT. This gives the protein CASSLQGGRGNTIYF.